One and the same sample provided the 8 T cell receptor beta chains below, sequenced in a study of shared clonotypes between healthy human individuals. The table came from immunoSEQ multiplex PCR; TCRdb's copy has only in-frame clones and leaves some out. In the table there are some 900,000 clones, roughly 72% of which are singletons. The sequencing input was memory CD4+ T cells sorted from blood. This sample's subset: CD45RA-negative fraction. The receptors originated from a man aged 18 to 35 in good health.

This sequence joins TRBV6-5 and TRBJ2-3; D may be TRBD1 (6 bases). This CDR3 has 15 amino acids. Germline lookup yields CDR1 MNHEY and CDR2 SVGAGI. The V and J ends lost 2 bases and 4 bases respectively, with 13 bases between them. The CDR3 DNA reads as TGTGCCAGCAGTTACGTACTAGAGGGGGCAGATACGCAGTATTTT. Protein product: CASSYVLEGADTQYF.

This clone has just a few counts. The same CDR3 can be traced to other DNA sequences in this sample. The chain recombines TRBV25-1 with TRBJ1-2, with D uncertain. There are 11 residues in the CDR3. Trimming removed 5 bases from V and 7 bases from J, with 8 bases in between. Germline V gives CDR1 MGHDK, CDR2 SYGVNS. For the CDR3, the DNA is TGTGCCAGCAGTTCGGGTGGTGGCTACACCTTC. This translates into CASSSGGGYTF.

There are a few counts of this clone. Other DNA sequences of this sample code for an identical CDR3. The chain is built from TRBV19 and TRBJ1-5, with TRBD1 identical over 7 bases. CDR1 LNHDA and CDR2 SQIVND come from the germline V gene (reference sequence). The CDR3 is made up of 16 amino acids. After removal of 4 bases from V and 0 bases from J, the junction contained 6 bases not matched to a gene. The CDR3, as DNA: TGTGCCAGTAGTAAAACGACAGGGAATAGCAATCAGCCCCAGCATTTT. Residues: CASSKTTGNSNQPQHF.

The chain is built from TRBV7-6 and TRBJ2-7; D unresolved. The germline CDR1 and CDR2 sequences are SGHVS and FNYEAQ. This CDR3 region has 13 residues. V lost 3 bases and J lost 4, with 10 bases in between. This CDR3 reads CASSLGSQYEQYF. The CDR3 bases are TGTGCCAGCAGCTTGGGCTCGCAGTACGAGCAGTACTTC.

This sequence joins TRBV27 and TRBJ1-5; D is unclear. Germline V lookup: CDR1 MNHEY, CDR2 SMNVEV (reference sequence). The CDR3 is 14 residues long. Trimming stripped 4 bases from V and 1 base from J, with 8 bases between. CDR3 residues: CASSYRESNQPQHF. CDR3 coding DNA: TGTGCCAGCAGTTATCGGGAGAGCAATCAGCCCCAGCATTTT.

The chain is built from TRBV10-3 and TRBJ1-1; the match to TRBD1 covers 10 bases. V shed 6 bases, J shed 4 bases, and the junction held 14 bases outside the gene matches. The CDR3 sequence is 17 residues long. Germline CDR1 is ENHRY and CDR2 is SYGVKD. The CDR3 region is CAIRTGTGAYLSTEAFF. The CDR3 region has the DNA TGTGCCATCAGGACGGGGACAGGGGCCTACCTCAGCACTGAAGCTTTCTTT.

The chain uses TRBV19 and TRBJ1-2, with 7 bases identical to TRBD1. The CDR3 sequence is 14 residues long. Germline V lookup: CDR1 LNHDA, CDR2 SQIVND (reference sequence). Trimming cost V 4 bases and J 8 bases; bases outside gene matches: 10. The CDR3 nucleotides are TGTGCCAGTAGTAACCCCGGGACAGTATTCGGCTACACCTTC. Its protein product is CASSNPGTVFGYTF.

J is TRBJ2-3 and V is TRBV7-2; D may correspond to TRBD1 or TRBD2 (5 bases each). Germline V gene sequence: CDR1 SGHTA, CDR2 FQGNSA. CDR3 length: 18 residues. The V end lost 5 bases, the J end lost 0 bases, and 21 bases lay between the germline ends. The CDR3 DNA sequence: TGTGCCAGCAGCATCCCACAGGAGCGGATTTCTAGCACAGATACGCAGTATTTT. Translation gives CASSIPQERISSTDTQYF.